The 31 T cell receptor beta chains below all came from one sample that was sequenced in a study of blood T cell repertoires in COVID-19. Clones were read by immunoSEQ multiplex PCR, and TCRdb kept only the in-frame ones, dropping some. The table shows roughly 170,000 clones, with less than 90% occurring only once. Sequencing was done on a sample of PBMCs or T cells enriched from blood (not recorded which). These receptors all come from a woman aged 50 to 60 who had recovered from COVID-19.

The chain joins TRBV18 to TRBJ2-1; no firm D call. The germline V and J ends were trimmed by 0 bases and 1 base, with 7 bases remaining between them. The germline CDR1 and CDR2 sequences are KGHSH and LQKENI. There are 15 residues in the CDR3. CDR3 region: CASSPPPGSYNEQFF. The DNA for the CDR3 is TGTGCCAGCTCACCACCCCCGGGTTCCTACAATGAGCAGTTCTTC.

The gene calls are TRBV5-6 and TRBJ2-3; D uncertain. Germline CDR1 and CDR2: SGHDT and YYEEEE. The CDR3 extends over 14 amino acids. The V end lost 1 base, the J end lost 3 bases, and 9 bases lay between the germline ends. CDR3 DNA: TGTGCCAGCAGCTTGCCCCCTAAGACAGATACGCAGTATTTT. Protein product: CASSLPPKTDTQYF.

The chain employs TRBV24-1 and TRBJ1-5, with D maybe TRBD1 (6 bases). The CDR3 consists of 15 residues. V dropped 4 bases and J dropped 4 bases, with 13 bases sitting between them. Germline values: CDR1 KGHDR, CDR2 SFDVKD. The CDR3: CATSENRVGNQPQHF. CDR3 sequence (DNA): TGTGCCACCAGTGAAAACAGGGTTGGGAATCAGCCCCAGCATTTT.

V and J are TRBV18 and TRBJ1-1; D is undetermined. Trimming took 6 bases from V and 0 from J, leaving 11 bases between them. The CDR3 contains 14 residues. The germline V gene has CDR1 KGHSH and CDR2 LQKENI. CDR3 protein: CASSRGQMNTEAFF. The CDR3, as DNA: TGTGCCAGCTCTCGCGGTCAAATGAACACTGAAGCTTTCTTT. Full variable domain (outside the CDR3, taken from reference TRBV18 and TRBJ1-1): NAGVMQNPRHLVRRRGQEARLRCSPMKGHSHVYWYRQLPEEGLKFMVYLQKENIIDESGMPKERFSAEFPKEGPSILRIQQVVRGDSAAYFCASSRGQMNTEAFFGQGTRLTVV.

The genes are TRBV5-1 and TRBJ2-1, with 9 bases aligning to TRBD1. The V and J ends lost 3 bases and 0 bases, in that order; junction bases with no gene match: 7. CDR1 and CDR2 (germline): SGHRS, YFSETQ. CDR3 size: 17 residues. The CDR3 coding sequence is TGCGCCAGCAGCTGGGGACAGGGCTACAGCTCCTACAATGAGCAGTTCTTC. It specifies CASSWGQGYSSYNEQFF.

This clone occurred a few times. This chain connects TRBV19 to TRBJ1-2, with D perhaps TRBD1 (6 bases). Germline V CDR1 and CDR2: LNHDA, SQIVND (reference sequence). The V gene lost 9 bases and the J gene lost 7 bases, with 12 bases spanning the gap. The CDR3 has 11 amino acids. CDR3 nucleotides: TGTGCCAGGCCACAGGGATTTGGCTACACCTTC. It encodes CARPQGFGYTF.

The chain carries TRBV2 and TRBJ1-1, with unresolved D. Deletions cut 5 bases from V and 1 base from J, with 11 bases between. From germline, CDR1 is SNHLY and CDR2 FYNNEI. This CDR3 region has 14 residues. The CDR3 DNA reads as TGTGCCAGCAGTCTAGGACGGGGGAACACTGAAGCTTTCTTT. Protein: CASSLGRGNTEAFF. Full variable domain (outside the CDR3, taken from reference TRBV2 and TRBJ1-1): EPEVTQTPSHQVTQMGQEVILRCVPISNHLYFYWYRQILGQKVEFLVSFYNNEISEKSEIFDDQFSVERPDGSNFTLKIRSTKLEDSAMYFCASSLGRGNTEAFFGQGTRLTVV.

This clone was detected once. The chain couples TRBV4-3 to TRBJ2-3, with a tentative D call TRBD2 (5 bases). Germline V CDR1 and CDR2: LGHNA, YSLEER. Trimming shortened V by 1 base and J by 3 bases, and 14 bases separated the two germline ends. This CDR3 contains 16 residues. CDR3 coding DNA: TGCGCCAGCAGCCAAGGAGGGTCGCGGCTTACAGATACGCAGTATTTT. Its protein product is CASSQGGSRLTDTQYF.

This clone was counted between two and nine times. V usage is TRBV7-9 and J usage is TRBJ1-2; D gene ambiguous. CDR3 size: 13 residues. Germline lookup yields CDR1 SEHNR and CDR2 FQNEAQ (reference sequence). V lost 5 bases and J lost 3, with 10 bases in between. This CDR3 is CASSLQTDYGYTF. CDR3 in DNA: TGTGCCAGCAGCCTCCAGACTGACTATGGCTACACCTTC.

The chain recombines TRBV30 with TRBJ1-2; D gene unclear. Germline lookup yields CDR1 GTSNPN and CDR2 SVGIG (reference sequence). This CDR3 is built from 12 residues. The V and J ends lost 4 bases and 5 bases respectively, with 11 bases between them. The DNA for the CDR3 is TGTGCCTGGACCAGGACTCGGTATGGCTACACCTTC. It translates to CAWTRTRYGYTF.

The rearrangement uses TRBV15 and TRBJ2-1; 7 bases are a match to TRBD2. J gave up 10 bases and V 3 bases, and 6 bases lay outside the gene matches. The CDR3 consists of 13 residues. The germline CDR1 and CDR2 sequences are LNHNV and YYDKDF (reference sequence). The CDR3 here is CATSRRGRGEQFF. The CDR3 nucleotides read TGTGCCACCAGCAGGCGAGGGAGGGGCGAGCAGTTCTTC. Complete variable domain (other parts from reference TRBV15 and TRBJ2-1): DAMVIQNPRYQVTQFGKPVTLSCSQTLNHNVMYWYQQKSSQAPKLLFHYYDKDFNNEADTPDNFQSRRPNTSFCFLDIRSPGLGDTAMYLCATSRRGRGEQFFGPGTRLTVL.

The CDR3 sequence: CASSQGLRKTQETQYF. The CDR3 DNA is TGTGCCAGCTCGCAGGGGTTGAGGAAGACCCAAGAGACCCAGTACTTC. This chain connects TRBV18 to TRBJ2-5; D might be TRBD1 (6 bases). Germline values: CDR1 KGHSH, CDR2 LQKENI. The CDR3 runs to 16 residues. The V and J ends lost 6 bases and 1 base respectively, with 18 bases between them.

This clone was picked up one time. The CDR3 DNA sequence: TGTGCCAGCAGTCGGGAGCGAGGCGAAGCTTTCTTT. It encodes CASSRERGEAFF. The chain has TRBV5-5 and TRBJ1-1; D ambiguous. Germline V gene lookup returns CDR1 SGHKS and CDR2 YYEKEE (reference sequence). The CDR3 length is 12 residues. Trimming left V 5 bases short and J 8 bases short, with 13 bases between.

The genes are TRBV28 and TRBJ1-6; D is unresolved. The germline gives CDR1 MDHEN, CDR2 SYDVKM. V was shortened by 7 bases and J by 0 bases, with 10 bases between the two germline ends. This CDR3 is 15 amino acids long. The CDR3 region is CASIDGSSYNSPLHF. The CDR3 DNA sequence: TGTGCCAGCATCGACGGGAGCTCCTATAATTCACCCCTCCACTTT. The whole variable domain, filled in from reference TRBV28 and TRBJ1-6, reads DVKVTQSSRYLVKRTGEKVFLECVQDMDHENMFWYRQDPGLGLRLIYFSYDVKMKEKGDIPEGYSVSREKKERFSLILESASTNQTSMYLCASIDGSSYNSPLHFGNGTRLTVT.

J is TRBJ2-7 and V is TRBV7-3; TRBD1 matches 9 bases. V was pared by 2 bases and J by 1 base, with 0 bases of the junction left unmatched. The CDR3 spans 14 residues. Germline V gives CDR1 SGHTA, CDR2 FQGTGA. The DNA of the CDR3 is TGTGCCAGCAGCTTAGGGACAGGGTCCTACGAGCAGTACGTC. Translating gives CASSLGTGSYEQYV.

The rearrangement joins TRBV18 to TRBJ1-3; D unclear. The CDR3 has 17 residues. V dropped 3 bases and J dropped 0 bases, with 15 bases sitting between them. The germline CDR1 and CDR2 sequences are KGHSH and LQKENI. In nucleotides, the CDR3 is TGTGCCAGCTCACCCTCGCTAGGAAGCCCCTCTGGAAACACCATATATTTT. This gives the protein CASSPSLGSPSGNTIYF.

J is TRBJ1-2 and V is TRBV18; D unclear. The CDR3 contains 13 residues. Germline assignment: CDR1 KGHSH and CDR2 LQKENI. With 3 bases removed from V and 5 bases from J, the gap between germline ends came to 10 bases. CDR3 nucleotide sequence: TGTGCCAGCTCACCGTTCGACTTGTATGGCTACACCTTC. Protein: CASSPFDLYGYTF.

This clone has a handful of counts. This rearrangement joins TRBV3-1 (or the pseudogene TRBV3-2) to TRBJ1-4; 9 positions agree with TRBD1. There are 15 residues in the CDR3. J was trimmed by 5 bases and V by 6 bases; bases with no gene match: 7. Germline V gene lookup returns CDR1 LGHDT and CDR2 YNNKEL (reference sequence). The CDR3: CASSYPGQGNEKLFF. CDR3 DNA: TGTGCCAGCAGTTACCCGGGACAGGGAAATGAAAAACTGTTTTTT.

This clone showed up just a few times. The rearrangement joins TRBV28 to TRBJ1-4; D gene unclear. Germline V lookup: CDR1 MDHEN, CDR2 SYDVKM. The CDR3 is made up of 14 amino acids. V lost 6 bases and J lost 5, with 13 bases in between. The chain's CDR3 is CASRGTGINEKLFF. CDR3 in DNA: TGTGCCAGCAGGGGCACGGGGATAAATGAAAAACTGTTTTTT.

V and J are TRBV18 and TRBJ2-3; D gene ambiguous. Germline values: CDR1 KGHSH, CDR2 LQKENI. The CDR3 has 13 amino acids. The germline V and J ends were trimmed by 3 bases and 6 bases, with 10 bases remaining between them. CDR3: CASSPPTEDTQYF. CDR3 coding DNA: TGTGCCAGCTCACCCCCCACGGAGGATACGCAGTATTTT.

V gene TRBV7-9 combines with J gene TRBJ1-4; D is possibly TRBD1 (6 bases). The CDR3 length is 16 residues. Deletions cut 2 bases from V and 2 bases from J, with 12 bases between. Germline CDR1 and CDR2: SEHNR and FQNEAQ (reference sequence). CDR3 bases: TGTGCCAGCAGCTTAAACAGGGTCGCCACTAATGAAAAACTGTTTTTT. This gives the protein CASSLNRVATNEKLFF.

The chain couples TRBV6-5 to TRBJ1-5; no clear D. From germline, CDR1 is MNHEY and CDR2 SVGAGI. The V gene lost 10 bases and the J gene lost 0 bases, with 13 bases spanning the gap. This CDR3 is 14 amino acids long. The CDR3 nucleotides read TGTGCCACCTCCGGGGAAACTAGCAATCAGCCCCAGCATTTT. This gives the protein CATSGETSNQPQHF.

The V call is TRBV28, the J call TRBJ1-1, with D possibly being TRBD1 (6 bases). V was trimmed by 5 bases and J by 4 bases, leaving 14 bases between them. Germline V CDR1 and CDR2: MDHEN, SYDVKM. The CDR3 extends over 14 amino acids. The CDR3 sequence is CASSLGHSTTEAFF. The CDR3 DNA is TGTGCCAGCAGTCTGGGACACTCAACCACTGAAGCTTTCTTT.

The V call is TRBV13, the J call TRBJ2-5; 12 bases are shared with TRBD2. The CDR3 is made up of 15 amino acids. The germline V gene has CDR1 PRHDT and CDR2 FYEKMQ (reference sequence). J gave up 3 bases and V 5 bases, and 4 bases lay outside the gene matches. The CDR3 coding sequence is TGTGCCAGCAGCGGCACTAGCGGGGGGAAAGAGACCCAGTACTTC. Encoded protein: CASSGTSGGKETQYF. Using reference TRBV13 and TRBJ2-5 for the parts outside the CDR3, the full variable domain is AAGVIQSPRHLIKEKRETATLKCYPIPRHDTVYWYQQGPGQDPQFLISFYEKMQSDKGSIPDRFSAQQFSDYHSELNMSSLELGDSALYFCASSGTSGGKETQYFGPGTRLLVL.

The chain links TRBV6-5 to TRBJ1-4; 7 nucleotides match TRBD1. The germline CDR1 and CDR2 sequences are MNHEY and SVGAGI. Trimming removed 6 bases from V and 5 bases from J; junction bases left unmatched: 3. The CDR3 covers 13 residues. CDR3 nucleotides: TGTGCCAGCAGACAGACAGGGAATGAAAAACTGTTTTTT. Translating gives CASRQTGNEKLFF.

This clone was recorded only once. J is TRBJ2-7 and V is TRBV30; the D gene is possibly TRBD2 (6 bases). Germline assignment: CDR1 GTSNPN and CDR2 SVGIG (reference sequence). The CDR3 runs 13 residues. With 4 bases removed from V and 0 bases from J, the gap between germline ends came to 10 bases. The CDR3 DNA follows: TGTGCCTGGACGGACGGGAGCTCCTACGAGCAGTACGTC. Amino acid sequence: CAWTDGSSYEQYV.

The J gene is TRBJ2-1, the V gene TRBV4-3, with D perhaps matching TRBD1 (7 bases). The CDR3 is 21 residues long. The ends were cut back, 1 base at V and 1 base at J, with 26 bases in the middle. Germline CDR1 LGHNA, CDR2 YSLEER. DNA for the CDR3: TGCGCCAGCAGCCAAGCTACCAAGGGACAGCTAGCGAGACCATCCTACAATGAGCAGTTCTTC. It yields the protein CASSQATKGQLARPSYNEQFF.

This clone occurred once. The chain's CDR3 is CASSPPRSSSYNSPLHF. In DNA form, the CDR3 reads TGTGCCAGCAGTCCTCCTCGGTCTAGCTCCTATAATTCACCCCTCCACTTT. The V call is TRBV28, the J call TRBJ1-6; D not resolved. This CDR3 has 17 amino acids. Trimming pared 5 bases from V and 0 bases from J, leaving 14 bases between. Germline assignment: CDR1 MDHEN and CDR2 SYDVKM.

The CDR3 sequence is CASSPPQGSYEQYV. CDR3 coding DNA: TGTGCCAGCAGTCCCCCCCAGGGCTCCTACGAGCAGTACGTC. This chain joins TRBV27 and TRBJ2-7; maybe TRBD1 (5 bases). Trimming took off 5 bases at V and 0 bases at J, with 11 bases between the two ends. The CDR3 has 14 amino acids. Looked up from germline, CDR1 is MNHEY and CDR2 is SMNVEV (reference sequence).

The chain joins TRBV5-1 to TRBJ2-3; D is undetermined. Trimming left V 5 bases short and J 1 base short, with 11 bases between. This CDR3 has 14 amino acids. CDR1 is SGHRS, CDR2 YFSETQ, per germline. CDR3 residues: CASRRLSGTDTQYF. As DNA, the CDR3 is TGCGCCAGCAGGCGGCTCTCGGGCACAGATACGCAGTATTTT. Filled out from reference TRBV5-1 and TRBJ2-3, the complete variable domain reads KAGVTQTPRYLIKTRGQQVTLSCSPISGHRSVSWYQQTPGQGLQFLFEYFSETQRNKGNFPGRFSGRQFSNSRSEMNVSTLELGDSALYLCASRRLSGTDTQYFGPGTRLTVL.

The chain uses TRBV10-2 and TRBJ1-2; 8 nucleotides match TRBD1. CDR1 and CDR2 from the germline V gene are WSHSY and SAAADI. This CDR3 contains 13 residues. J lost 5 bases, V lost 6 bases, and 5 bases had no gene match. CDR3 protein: CASRKDREYGYTF. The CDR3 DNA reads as TGCGCCAGCAGGAAGGACAGGGAATATGGCTACACCTTC.